This T cell receptor (beta chain) stems from a study of T cell responses to AZD1222 COVID-19 vaccine. The table came from immunoSEQ multiplex PCR; TCRdb's copy has only in-frame clones and leaves some out. The sample comprises approximately 100,000 clones, roughly 89% of which are singletons, and approximately 15% rests with the top ten. Regarding the study as a whole: The repertoires were collected only after the peak T cell response. White British ancestry dominated among donors, who included more females, and clonal diversity was possibly underestimated.

The CDR3 extends over 13 amino acids. The V and J ends lost 1 base and 6 bases respectively, with 6 bases between them. The germline CDR1 and CDR2 sequences are SGHAT and FQNNGV. The count of this clone is one. Its specificity is unknown. The receptor was derived from an adult in good health. This chain links TRBV11-2 with TRBJ1-4; tentatively, D is TRBD1 (5 bases). The starting material was peripheral blood, obtained on day 0 of AZD1222 vaccination. For the CDR3, the DNA is TGTGCCAGCAGCTTAGGAGGGGATGAAAAACTGTTTTTT. Its protein product is CASSLGGDEKLFF. Filled out from reference TRBV11-2 and TRBJ1-4, the complete variable domain reads EAGVAQSPRYKIIEKRQSVAFWCNPISGHATLYWYQQILGQGPKLLIQFQNNGVVDDSQLPKDRFSAERLKGVDSTLKIQPAKLEDSAVYLCASSLGGDEKLFFGSGTQLSVL.